This T cell receptor (beta chain) was sequenced during a study of blood T cell repertoires in COVID-19. Study-level background: Sources were T cells, B-cell-depleted T cells, or PBMCs; the material itself was cDNA or gDNA.

The germline CDR1 and CDR2 sequences are LNHDA and SQIVND (reference sequence). The germline V and J ends were trimmed by 2 bases and 6 bases, with 10 bases remaining between them. The CDR3 spans 13 residues. In the study's own analysis: Using reference gene primer amplification, nucleated cell counts were estimated. The protocol was immunoSEQ multiplex PCR, while the TCRdb copy is restricted to in-frame clones and leaves out a portion. D and trimming were read from the DNA, whereas the V and J calls and clone size are those reported in that table. In the table there are around 300,000 clones, just over 85% of which are singletons.

Sample: peripheral blood. The TCR originated in a woman aged 25 to 39 with active or convalescent COVID-19. The gene calls are TRBV19 and TRBJ1-1; D possibly corresponds to TRBD1 (6 bases). CDR3 region: CASSIFRGSEAFF. The CDR3 nucleotides are TGTGCCAGTAGTATATTCAGGGGCTCTGAAGCTTTCTTT. The complete variable domain, with remaining parts taken from reference TRBV19 and TRBJ1-1, reads DGGITQSPKYLFRKEGQNVTLSCEQNLNHDAMYWYRQDPGQGLRLIYYSQIVNDFQKGDIAEGYSVSREKKESFPLTVTSAQKNPTAFYLCASSIFRGSEAFFGQGTRLTVV.